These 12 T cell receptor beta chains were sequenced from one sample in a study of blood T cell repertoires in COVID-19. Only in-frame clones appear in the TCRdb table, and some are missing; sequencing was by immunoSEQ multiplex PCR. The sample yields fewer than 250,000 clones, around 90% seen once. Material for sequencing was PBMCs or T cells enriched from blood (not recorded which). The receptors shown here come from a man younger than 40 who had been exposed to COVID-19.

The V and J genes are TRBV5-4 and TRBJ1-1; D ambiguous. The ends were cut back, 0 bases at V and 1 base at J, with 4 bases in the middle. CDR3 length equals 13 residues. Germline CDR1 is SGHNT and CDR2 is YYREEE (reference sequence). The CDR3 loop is CASSLAQNTEAFF. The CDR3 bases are TGTGCCAGCAGCTTGGCACAGAACACTGAAGCTTTCTTT.

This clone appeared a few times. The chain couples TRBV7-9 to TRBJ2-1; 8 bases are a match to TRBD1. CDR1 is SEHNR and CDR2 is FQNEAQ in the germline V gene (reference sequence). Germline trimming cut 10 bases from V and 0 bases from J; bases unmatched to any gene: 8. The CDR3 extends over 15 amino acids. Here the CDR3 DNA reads TGTGCCACCTCAGGGGGCTCAAGCTCCTACAATGAGCAGTTCTTC. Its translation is CATSGGSSSYNEQFF.

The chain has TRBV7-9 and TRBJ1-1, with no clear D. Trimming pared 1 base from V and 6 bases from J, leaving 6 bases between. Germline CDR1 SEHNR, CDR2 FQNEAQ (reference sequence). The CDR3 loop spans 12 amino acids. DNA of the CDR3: TGTGCCAGCAGCTTAGGTTATCCTGAAGCTTTCTTT. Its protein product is CASSLGYPEAFF.

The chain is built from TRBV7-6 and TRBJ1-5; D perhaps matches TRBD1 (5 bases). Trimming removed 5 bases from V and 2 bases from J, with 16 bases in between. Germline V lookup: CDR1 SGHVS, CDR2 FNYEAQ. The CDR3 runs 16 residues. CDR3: CASSHRSPEGNQPQHF. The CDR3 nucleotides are TGTGCCAGCAGCCACAGGTCCCCGGAAGGCAATCAGCCCCAGCATTTT.

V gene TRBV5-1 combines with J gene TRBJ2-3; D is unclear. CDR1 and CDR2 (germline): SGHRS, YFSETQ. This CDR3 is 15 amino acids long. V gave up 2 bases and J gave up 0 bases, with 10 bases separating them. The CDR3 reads CASSFLPTSTDTQYF. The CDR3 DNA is TGCGCCAGCAGCTTTCTACCGACTAGCACAGATACGCAGTATTTT.

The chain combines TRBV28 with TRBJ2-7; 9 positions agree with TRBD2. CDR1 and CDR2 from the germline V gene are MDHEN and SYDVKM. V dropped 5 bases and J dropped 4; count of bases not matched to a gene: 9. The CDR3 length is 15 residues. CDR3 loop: CASSKNLAGIYEQYF. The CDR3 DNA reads TGTGCCAGCAGTAAAAACCTAGCGGGGATTTACGAGCAGTACTTC.

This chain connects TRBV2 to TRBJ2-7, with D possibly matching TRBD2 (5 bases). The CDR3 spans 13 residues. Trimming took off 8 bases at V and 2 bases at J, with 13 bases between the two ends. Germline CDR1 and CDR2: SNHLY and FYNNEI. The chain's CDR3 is CASGTEGAYEQYF. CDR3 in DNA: TGTGCCAGCGGAACCGAGGGAGCCTACGAGCAGTACTTC.

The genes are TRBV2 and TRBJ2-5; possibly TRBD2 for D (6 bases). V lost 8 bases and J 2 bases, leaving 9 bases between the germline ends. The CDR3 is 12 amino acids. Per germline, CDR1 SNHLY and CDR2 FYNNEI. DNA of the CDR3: TGTGCCAGCGGGGGGTCTCAAGAGACCCAGTACTTC. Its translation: CASGGSQETQYF.

CDR3 DNA sequence: TGCGCCGGCGGGGACACTGAAGCTTTCTTT. Protein sequence: CAGGDTEAFF. J is TRBJ1-1 and V is TRBV10-1; the D is unclear. This CDR3 has 10 residues. In germline, CDR1 is WNHNN, CDR2 SYGVQD (reference sequence). Deletions cut 11 bases from V and 3 bases from J, with 7 bases between.

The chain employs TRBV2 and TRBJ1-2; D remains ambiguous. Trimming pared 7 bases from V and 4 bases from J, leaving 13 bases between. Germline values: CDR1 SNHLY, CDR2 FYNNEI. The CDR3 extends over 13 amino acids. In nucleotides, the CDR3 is TGTGCCAGCAAGGGTTCCACTAGCTATGGCTACACCTTC. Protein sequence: CASKGSTSYGYTF.

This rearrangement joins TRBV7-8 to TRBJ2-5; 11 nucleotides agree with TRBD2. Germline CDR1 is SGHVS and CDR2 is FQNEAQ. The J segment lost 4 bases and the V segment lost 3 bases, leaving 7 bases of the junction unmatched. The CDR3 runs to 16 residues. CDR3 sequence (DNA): TGTGCCAGCAGCTTTCTCATAGCGGGGGGGAGAGAGACCCAGTACTTC. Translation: CASSFLIAGGRETQYF.

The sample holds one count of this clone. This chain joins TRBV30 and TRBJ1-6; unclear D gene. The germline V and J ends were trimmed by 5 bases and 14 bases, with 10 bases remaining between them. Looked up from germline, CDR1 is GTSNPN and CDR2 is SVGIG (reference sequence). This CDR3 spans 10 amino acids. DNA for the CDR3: TGTGCCTGGTTACGGGGATCCCTCCACTTT. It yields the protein CAWLRGSLHF.